This T cell receptor beta chain came from a study of CD4 T cell repertoires in COVID-19. Study results and caveats: Suggested intraclonal diversification: top SARS-CoV-2-reactive clonotypes appeared in two or three memory subsets. Between roughly 6.5 and 27% of SARS-CoV-2 clonotypes also appeared in SARS-CoV and/or HKU1 spike cultures.

Clones were sequenced by immunoSEQ multiplex PCR, and TCRdb holds only the in-frame ones, with some missing. The repertoire consists of approximately 75,000 clones, with 83% occurring once and the leading ten covering about 0.58%. About this clone: Antigen: not known.

Germline V gives CDR1 MDHEN, CDR2 SYDVKM. The V end was cut by 10 bases, the J end by 0 bases, with 16 bases between. The CDR3 totals 14 residues. No culture step preceded sequencing of the ex vivo isolated memory T cells. The chain has TRBV28 and TRBJ2-7; perhaps D is TRBD1 or TRBD2 (5 bases each). Sequencing was performed on CD4+ T cells from peripheral blood, taken after recovery from COVID-19. This clonotype originated in a human donor who had COVID-19. This CDR3 reads CATEVRGYSYEQYF. In DNA, the CDR3 is TGTGCCACCGAGGTTCGGGGCTACTCCTACGAGCAGTACTTC.